This T cell receptor (beta chain) was sequenced in a study of T cell clones after liver transplantation (dated by TCRdb to between 2018 and 2020). Regarding the complete study: ITN030ST, the source of the samples, was a randomized trial that attempted immunosuppression withdrawal within 2 years of liver transplantation. Of the eight recipients, three were HCV-positive, while the remaining recipients had been transplanted for non-autoimmune, non-viral indications. Tolerance was defined as complete immunosuppression withdrawal for at least one year with no rise in liver enzymes beyond twice the upper limit of normal. No induction therapy was given to the subjects, and standard immunosuppression was administered until randomization at 12-24 months post-transplant. Blood samples were taken pre-transplant, pre-randomization before withdrawal, and post-randomization after full withdrawal or failed withdrawal. A cohort of 8 liver transplant recipients was studied, of whom 3 were classified as tolerant and 5 as non-tolerant. As an antigen-independent comparator for the donor-reactive sequences, third party-reactive TCRbeta sequences from pre-transplant MLRs were identified as well. Donor-reactive T cell clones were identified by TCRbeta sequencing following a pre-transplant mixed lymphocyte reaction and were subsequently tracked in post-transplant blood.

High-throughput TCRbeta CDR3 sequencing of frozen genomic DNA was performed by immunoSEQ, including PCR amplification, mapping, bias correction and internal controls. In the source study's methods: Productive rearrangements were kept, and unique TCRbeta sequences were defined by CDR3 nucleotide sequence plus V and J gene. For classification of a sequence as donor-reactive, at least 5-fold expansion in CFSE-low cells relative to unstimulated pre-transplant cells and a frequency of at least 0.01% were required. To ensure at least 90% detection power, minimum frequency thresholds were set for each subject based on that subject's lowest-template unstimulated sample. Jensen-Shannon divergence between the top 1000 TCRbeta sequences post- versus pre-transplant served as the measure of repertoire turnover. Two-sided Fisher's exact tests were used to test for changes in how often donor-reactive sequences were detected. Drawn from immuneACCESS, this table holds only the in-frame rearrangements with V and J called that TCRdb kept. Clones are partly lost; checked studies trace under half to an unresolved V gene and leave the rest unexplained. The V and J calls and clone size come from that table; D and trimming were worked out from the DNA. The sample yields some 120,000 clones; 90% were counted once. The top ten hold roughly 0.8% of the sample.

There are 15 amino acids in the CDR3, from cysteine to phenylalanine inclusive. Only CDR3 DNA remains: 45 bases, in frame from the first base. CDR1 and CDR2 were assigned from the germline V gene as SGHNT and YENEEA. Relative to germline, V is missing 5 bases and J is missing 2 bases, with 8 bases of the junction outside any gene match. Broad study findings and their caveats: Circulating donor-reactive CD4 TCRbeta sequences fell significantly post-transplant in most of the 8 subjects, irrespective of tolerance or HCV status. Low numbers of available donor cells limited the measurable donor-reactive repertoire in a couple of subjects. Once repertoire turnover was taken into account, donor-reactive detection showed a significant reduction for CD4 in 7 of 8 subjects and for CD8 in 8 of 8. The conclusions were considered preliminary, being limited by small, heterogeneous patient numbers and non-standardized post-transplant time points. Because allograft tissue specimens were not available, migration of donor-reactive T cells into the graft, rather than deletion, may have occurred. Donor-reactive sequences decreased more than third party-reactive sequences, which suggests partial antigen-specific deletion that was not related to withdrawal success.

This clone was found a few times. No antigen is known for it. Base-call qualities are not available, and no considerably larger clone is one nucleotide away. Thawed unstimulated PBMCs were stained for CD3, CD4 and CD8 and FACS-sorted into CD3+CD4+ and CD3+CD8+ populations. Randomization to immunosuppression withdrawal applied to every one of the 8 studied subjects. The Qiagen DNeasy Blood and Tissue Kit was used for genomic DNA isolation. The TCR comes from a human patient who received a liver transplant. Some T cells present after a transplant may be cells of the graft donor. The sequencing here drew on CD4+ T cells from blood, taken 12 months after liver transplant. The rearrangement joined TRBV11-3 to TRBJ2-5, and TRBD1 matches 7 of the central bases. In nucleotide form, the sequence is TGTGCCAGCAGCGACTGGGACAGAGGGCAAGAGACCCAGTACTTC. Its protein product is CASSDWDRGQETQYF.